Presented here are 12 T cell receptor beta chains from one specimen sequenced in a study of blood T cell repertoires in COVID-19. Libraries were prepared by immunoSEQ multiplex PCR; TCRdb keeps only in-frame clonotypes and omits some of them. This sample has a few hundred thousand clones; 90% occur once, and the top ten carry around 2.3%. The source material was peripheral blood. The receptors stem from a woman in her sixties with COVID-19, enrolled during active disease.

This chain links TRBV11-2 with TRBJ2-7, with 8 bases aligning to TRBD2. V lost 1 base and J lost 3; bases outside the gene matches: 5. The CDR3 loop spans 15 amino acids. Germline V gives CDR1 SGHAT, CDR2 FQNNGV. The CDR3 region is CASSLGAGALYEQYF. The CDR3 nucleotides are TGTGCCAGCAGCTTAGGAGCGGGGGCCCTCTACGAGCAGTACTTC.

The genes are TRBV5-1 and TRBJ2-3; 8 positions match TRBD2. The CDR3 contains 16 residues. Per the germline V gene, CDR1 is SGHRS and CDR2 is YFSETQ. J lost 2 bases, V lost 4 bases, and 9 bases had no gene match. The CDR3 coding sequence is TGCGCCAGCAGCCCGGGGAGGCGGGGGGACACAGATACGCAGTATTTT. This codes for CASSPGRRGDTDTQYF. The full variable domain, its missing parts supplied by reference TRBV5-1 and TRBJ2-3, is KAGVTQTPRYLIKTRGQQVTLSCSPISGHRSVSWYQQTPGQGLQFLFEYFSETQRNKGNFPGRFSGRQFSNSRSEMNVSTLELGDSALYLCASSPGRRGDTDTQYFGPGTRLTVL.

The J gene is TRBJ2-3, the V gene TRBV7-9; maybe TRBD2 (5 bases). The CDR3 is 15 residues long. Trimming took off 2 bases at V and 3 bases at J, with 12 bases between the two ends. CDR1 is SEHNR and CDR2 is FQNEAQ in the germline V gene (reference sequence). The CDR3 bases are TGTGCCAGCAGCTTACTTGGAGAGGGAACAGATACGCAGTATTTT. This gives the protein CASSLLGEGTDTQYF.

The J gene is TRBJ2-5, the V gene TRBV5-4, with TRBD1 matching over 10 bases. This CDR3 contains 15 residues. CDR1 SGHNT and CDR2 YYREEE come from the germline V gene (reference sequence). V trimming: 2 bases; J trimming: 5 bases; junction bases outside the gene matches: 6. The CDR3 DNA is TGTGCCAGCAGCTTAGGACAGGGGGTTCAGGAGACCCAGTACTTC. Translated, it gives CASSLGQGVQETQYF. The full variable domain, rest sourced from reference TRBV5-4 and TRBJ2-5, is ETGVTQSPTHLIKTRGQQVTLRCSSQSGHNTVSWYQQALGQGPQFIFQYYREEENGRGNFPPRFSGLQFPNYSSELNVNALELDDSALYLCASSLGQGVQETQYFGPGTRLLVL.

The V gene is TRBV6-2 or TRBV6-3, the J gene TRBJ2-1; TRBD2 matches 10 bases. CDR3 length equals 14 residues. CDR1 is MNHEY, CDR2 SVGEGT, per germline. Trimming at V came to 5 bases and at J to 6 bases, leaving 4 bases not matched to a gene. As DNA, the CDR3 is TGTGCCAGCAGTGGGAGACTAGCGGGCAATGAGCAGTTCTTC. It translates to CASSGRLAGNEQFF.

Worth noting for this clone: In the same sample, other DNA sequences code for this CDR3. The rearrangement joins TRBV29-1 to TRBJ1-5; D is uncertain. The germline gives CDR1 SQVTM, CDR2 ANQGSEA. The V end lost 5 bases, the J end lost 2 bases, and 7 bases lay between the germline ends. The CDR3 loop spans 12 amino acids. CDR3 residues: CSVRQGNQPQHF. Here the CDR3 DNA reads TGCAGCGTTCGACAAGGCAATCAGCCCCAGCATTTT.

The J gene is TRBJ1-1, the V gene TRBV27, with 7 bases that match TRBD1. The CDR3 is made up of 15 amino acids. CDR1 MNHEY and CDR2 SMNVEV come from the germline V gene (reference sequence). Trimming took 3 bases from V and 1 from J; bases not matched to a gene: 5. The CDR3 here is CASSLSGTANTEAFF. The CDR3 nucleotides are TGTGCCAGCAGTTTGTCCGGGACAGCGAACACTGAAGCTTTCTTT.

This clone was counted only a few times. CDR3 loop: CASSVVATQGWGTEAFF. The CDR3 DNA reads as TGTGCCAGCAGCGTAGTTGCCACCCAGGGCTGGGGAACTGAAGCTTTCTTT. The chain uses TRBV9 and TRBJ1-1; TRBD1 is a possible D gene (5 bases). The V end lost 0 bases, the J end lost 5 bases, and 20 bases lay between the germline ends. This CDR3 has 17 amino acids. CDR1 is SGDLS, CDR2 YYNGEE, per germline.

This chain's CDR3 is CASSAGQGPQHF. CDR3 nucleotide sequence: TGTGCCAGCAGCGCAGGACAGGGGCCGCAGCATTTT. J is TRBJ1-5 and V is TRBV9, with 9 nucleotides matching TRBD1. The CDR3 runs to 12 residues. V shed 3 bases, J shed 13 bases, and the junction held 5 bases outside the gene matches. Germline V lookup: CDR1 SGDLS, CDR2 YYNGEE.

The CDR3 nucleotides are TGTGCCTGGAGTGTTCCCGGACAGATCTACGAGCAGTACTTC. Translation gives CAWSVPGQIYEQYF. This sequence joins TRBV30 and TRBJ2-7, with D possibly being TRBD1 (6 bases). V lost 0 bases, J lost 3 bases, and 12 bases lay in between. Germline V gene data show CDR1 as GTSNPN and CDR2 as SVGIG (reference sequence). The CDR3 covers 14 residues.

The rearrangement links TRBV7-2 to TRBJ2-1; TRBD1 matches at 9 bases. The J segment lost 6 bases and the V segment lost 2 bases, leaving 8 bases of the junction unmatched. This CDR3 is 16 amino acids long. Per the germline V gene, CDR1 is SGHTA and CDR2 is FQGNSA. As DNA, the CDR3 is TGTGCCAGCAGCTTATCCGCCGGGACAGGGTTCAATGAGCAGTTCTTC. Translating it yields CASSLSAGTGFNEQFF. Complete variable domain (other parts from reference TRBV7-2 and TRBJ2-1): GAGVSQSPSNKVTEKGKDVELRCDPISGHTALYWYRQSLGQGLEFLIYFQGNSAPDKSGLPSDRFSAERTGGSVSTLTIQRTQQEDSAVYLCASSLSAGTGFNEQFFGPGTRLTVL.

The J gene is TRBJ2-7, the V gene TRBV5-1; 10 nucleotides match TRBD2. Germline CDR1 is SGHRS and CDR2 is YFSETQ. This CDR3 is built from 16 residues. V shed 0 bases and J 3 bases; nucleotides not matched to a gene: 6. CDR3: CASSLAVAGGIYEQYF. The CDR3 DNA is TGCGCCAGCAGCTTGGCAGTAGCGGGGGGTATCTACGAGCAGTACTTC.